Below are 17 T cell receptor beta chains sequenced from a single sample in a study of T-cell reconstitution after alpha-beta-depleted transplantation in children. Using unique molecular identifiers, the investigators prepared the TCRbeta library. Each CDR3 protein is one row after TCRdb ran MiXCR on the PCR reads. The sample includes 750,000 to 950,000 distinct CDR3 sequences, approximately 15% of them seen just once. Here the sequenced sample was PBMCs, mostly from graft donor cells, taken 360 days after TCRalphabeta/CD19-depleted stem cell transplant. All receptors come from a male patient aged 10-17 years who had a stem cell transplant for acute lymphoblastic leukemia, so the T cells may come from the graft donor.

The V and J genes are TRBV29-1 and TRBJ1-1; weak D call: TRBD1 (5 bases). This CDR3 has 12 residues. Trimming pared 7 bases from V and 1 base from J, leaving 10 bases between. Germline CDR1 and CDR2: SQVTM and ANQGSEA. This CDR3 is CSARDQNTEAFF. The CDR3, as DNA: TGCAGCGCCAGGGACCAGAACACTGAAGCTTTCTTT.

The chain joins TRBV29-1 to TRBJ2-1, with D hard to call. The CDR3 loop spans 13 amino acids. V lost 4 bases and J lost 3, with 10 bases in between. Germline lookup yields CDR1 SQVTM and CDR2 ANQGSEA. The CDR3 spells CSVAGRLYNEQFF. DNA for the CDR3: TGCAGCGTTGCCGGCAGGCTCTACAATGAGCAGTTCTTC.

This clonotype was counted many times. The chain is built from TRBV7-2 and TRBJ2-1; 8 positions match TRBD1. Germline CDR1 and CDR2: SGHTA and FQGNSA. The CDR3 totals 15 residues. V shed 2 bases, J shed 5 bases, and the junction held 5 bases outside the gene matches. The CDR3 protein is CASSLFGTGHNEQFF. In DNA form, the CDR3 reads TGTGCCAGCAGCTTATTCGGGACAGGACACAATGAGCAGTTCTTC.

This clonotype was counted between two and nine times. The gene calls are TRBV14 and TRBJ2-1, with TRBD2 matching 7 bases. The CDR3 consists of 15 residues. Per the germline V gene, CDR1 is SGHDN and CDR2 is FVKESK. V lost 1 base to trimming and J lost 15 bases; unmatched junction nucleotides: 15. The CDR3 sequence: CASSQGQIPRASGFF. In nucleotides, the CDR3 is TGTGCCAGCAGCCAAGGCCAAATCCCTCGGGCTAGCGGGTTCTTC. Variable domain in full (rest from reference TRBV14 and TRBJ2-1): EAGVTQFPSHSVIEKGQTVTLRCDPISGHDNLYWYRRVMGKEIKFLLHFVKESKQDESGMPNNRFLAERTGGTYSTLKVQPAELEDSGVYFCASSQGQIPRASGFFGPGTRLTVL.

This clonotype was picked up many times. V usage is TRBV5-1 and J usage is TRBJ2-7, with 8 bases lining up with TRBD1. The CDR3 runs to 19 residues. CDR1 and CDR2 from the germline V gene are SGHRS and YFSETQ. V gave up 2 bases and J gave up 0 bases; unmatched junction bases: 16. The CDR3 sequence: CASSFRDRTLHLSSYEQYF. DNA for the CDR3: TGCGCCAGCAGCTTCCGGGACAGGACCCTCCACCTTAGCTCCTACGAGCAGTACTTC.

CDR3 residues: CSVVIGQGTYEQYF. The DNA for the CDR3 is TGCAGCGTCGTTATCGGACAGGGCACCTACGAGCAGTACTTC. The chain is built from TRBV29-1 and TRBJ2-7; 8 nucleotides agree with TRBD1. V lost 6 bases, J lost 2 bases, and 9 bases stayed unmatched. The CDR3 has 14 residues. The germline V gene has CDR1 SQVTM and CDR2 ANQGSEA.

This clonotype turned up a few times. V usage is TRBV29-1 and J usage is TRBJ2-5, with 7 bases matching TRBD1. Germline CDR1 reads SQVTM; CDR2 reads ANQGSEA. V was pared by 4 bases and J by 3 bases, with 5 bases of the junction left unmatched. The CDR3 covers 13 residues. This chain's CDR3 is CSVAPTGKETQYF. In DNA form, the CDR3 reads TGCAGCGTTGCCCCGACAGGGAAAGAGACCCAGTACTTC.

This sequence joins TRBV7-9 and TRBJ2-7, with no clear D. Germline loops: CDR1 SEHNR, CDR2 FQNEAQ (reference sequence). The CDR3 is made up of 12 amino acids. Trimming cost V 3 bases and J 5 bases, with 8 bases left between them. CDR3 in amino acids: CASSFSSNEQYF. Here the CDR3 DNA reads TGTGCCAGCAGCTTTTCTTCTAACGAGCAGTACTTC.

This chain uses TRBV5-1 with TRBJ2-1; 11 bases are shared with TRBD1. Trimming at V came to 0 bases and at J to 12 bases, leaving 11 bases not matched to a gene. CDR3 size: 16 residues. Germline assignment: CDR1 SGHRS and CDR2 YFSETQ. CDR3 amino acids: CASSLGGQGGQIGQFF. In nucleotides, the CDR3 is TGCGCCAGCAGCTTGGGGGGACAGGGGGGACAGATCGGGCAGTTCTTC.

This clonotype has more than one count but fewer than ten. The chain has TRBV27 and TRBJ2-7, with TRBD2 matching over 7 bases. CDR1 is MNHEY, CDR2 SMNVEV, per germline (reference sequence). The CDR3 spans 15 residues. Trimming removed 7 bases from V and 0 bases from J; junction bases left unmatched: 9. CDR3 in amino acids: CASTGTNEISYEQYF. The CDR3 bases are TGTGCCAGCACCGGGACTAACGAGATCTCCTACGAGCAGTACTTC.

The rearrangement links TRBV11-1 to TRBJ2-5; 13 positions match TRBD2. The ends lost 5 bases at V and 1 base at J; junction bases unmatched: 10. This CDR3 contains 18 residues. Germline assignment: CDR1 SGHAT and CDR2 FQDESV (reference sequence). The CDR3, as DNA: TGTGCCAGCAGCGGACGGACTAGCGGGAGTATACTCCAAGAGACCCAGTACTTC. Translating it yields CASSGRTSGSILQETQYF.

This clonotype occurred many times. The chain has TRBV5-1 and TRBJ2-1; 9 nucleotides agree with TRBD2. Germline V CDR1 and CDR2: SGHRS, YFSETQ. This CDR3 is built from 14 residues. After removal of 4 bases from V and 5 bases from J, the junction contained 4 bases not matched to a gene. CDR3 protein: CASSLSGSHNEQFF. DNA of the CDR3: TGCGCCAGCAGCCTTAGCGGGAGCCACAATGAGCAGTTCTTC.

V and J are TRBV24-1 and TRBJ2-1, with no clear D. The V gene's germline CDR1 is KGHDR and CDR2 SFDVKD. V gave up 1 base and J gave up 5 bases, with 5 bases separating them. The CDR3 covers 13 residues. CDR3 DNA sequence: TGTGCCACCAGTGATTTCAGCAACAATGAGCAGTTCTTC. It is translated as CATSDFSNNEQFF.

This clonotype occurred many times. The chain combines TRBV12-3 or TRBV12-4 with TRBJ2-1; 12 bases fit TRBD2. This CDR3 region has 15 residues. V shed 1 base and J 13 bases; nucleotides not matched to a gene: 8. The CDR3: CASSLVASGRAAQFF. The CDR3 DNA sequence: TGTGCCAGCAGTTTAGTGGCTAGCGGGAGGGCCGCTCAGTTCTTC.

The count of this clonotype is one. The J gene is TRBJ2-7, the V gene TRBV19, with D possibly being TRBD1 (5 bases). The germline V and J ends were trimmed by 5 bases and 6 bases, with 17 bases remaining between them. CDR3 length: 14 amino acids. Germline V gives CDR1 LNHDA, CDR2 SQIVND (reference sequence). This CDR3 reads CASSSQAPTSEQYF. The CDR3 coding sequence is TGTGCCAGTAGTTCACAGGCACCTACTTCCGAGCAGTACTTC.

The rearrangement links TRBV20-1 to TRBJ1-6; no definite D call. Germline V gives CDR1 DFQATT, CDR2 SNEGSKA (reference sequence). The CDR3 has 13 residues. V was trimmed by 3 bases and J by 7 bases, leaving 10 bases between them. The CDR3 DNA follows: TGCAGTGCTAGGCGCCAGTCAAATTCACCCCTCCACTTT. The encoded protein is CSARRQSNSPLHF.

CDR3 protein: CASSQRGGRKTEAFF. Written as DNA, the CDR3 is TGCGCCAGCAGCCAGAGGGGGGGCCGGAAAACTGAAGCTTTCTTT. The rearrangement links TRBV5-1 to TRBJ1-1, with TRBD1 as a possible D gene (6 bases). The length of the CDR3 is 15 residues. Trimming removed 4 bases at V and 5 bases at J, with 18 bases between. The V gene's germline CDR1 is SGHRS and CDR2 YFSETQ.